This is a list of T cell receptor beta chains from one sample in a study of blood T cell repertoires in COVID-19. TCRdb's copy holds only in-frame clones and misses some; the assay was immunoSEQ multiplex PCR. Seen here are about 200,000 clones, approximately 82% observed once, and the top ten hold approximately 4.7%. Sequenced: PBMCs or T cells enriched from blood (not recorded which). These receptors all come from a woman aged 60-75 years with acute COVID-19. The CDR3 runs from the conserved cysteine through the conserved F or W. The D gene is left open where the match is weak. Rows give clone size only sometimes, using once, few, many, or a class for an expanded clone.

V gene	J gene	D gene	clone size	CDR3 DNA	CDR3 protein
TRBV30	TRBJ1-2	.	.	TGTGCCTGGAGGGCAGGAGGAGGCTACACCTTC	CAWRAGGGYTF
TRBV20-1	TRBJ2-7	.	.	TGCAGTGCTAGTGAGGTGGCGGTGGCTTACGAGCAGTACTTC	CSASEVAVAYEQYF
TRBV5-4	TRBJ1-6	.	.	TGTGCCAGCAGCTTGGGCCGGGGGGACTCACCCCTCCACTTT	CASSLGRGDSPLHF
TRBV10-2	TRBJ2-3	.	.	TGCGCCAGCACCCGGTCAACTAGCACAGATACGCAGTATTTT	CASTRSTSTDTQYF
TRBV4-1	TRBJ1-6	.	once	TGCGCCAGCAGCCAAGTATTGGCGGATTCACCCCTCCACTTT	CASSQVLADSPLHF
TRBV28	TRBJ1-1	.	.	TGTGCCAGCAGTCGGGACACGGTTAACACTGAAGCTTTCTTT	CASSRDTVNTEAFF
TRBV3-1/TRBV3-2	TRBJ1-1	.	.	TGTGCCAGCAGCCCGGGGGGGACTCCGAACACTGAAGCTTTCTTT	CASSPGGTPNTEAFF
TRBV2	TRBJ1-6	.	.	TGTGCCAGCAGTGAACCGGGTAACTCACCCCTCCACTTT	CASSEPGNSPLHF
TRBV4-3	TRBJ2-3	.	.	TGCGCCAGCAGCCAAGACCCTAAAATGTCAGATACGCAGTATTTT	CASSQDPKMSDTQYF
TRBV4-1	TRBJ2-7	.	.	TGCGCCAGCGGACGCGCGGGGCGCGGACCCTACGAGCAGTACTTC	CASGRAGRGPYEQYF
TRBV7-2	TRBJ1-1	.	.	TGTGCCAGCAGCTTAGGAGGTACGAGTACTGAAGCTTTCTTT	CASSLGGTSTEAFF
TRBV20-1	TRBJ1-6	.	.	TGCAGTGCTAGTAAGGGGCCGGATTCACCCCTCCACTTT	CSASKGPDSPLHF
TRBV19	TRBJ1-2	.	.	TGTGCCAGTAGTATAACAGGGAGTGAATATGGCTACACCTTC	CASSITGSEYGYTF
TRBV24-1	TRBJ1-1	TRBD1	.	TGTGCCACCAGTGCTACGAGAGGACAGGGGAACACTGAAGCTTTCTTT	CATSATRGQGNTEAFF
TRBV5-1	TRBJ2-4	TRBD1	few	TGCGCCAGCAGCTTGGGGCGAATCACAGGGGACACCAAAAACATTCAGTACTTC	CASSLGRITGDTKNIQYF
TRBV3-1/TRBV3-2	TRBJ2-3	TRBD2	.	TGTGCCAGCAGCCAAATAGCGGGGGGCACAGATACGCAGTATTTT	CASSQIAGGTDTQYF
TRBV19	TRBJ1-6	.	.	TGTGCCAGTAGCACGAACGGGGTCGCCTATAATTCACCCCTCCACTTT	CASSTNGVAYNSPLHF
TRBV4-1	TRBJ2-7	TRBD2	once	TGCGCCAGCAGCCCTGACCGGGACTACTCCTACGAGCAGTACTTC	CASSPDRDYSYEQYF
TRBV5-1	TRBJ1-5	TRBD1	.	TGCGCCAGCAGCGCGGGACAGGAAAATCAGCCCCAGCATTTT	CASSAGQENQPQHF
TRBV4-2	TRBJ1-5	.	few	TGTGCCAGCAGCCATAGCGGGGCAGCTTATAGCAATCAGCCCCAGCATTTT	CASSHSGAAYSNQPQHF
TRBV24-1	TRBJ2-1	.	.	TGTGCCACCAGTGATTCCAACAAGAATGAGCAGTTCTTC	CATSDSNKNEQFF
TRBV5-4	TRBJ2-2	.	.	TGTGCCAGCAGCTTGACACCCGCCGGGGAGCTGTTTTTT	CASSLTPAGELFF
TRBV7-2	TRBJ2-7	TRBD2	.	TGTGCCAGCAGCTTCGGCCTAGCGGGAGTGAGCTCCTACGAGCAGTACTTC	CASSFGLAGVSSYEQYF
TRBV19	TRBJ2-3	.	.	TGTGCCACAGGGGAAACAGCGCGCACAGATACGCAGTATTTT	CATGETARTDTQYF
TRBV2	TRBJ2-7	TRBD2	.	TGTGCCAGCAGTCCCCCGGGAGGAACCTACGAACAGTACTTC	CASSPPGGTYEQYF
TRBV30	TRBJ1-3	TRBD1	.	TGTGCCTGTAACAGGGGGGCTGGAAACACCATATATTTT	CACNRGAGNTIYF